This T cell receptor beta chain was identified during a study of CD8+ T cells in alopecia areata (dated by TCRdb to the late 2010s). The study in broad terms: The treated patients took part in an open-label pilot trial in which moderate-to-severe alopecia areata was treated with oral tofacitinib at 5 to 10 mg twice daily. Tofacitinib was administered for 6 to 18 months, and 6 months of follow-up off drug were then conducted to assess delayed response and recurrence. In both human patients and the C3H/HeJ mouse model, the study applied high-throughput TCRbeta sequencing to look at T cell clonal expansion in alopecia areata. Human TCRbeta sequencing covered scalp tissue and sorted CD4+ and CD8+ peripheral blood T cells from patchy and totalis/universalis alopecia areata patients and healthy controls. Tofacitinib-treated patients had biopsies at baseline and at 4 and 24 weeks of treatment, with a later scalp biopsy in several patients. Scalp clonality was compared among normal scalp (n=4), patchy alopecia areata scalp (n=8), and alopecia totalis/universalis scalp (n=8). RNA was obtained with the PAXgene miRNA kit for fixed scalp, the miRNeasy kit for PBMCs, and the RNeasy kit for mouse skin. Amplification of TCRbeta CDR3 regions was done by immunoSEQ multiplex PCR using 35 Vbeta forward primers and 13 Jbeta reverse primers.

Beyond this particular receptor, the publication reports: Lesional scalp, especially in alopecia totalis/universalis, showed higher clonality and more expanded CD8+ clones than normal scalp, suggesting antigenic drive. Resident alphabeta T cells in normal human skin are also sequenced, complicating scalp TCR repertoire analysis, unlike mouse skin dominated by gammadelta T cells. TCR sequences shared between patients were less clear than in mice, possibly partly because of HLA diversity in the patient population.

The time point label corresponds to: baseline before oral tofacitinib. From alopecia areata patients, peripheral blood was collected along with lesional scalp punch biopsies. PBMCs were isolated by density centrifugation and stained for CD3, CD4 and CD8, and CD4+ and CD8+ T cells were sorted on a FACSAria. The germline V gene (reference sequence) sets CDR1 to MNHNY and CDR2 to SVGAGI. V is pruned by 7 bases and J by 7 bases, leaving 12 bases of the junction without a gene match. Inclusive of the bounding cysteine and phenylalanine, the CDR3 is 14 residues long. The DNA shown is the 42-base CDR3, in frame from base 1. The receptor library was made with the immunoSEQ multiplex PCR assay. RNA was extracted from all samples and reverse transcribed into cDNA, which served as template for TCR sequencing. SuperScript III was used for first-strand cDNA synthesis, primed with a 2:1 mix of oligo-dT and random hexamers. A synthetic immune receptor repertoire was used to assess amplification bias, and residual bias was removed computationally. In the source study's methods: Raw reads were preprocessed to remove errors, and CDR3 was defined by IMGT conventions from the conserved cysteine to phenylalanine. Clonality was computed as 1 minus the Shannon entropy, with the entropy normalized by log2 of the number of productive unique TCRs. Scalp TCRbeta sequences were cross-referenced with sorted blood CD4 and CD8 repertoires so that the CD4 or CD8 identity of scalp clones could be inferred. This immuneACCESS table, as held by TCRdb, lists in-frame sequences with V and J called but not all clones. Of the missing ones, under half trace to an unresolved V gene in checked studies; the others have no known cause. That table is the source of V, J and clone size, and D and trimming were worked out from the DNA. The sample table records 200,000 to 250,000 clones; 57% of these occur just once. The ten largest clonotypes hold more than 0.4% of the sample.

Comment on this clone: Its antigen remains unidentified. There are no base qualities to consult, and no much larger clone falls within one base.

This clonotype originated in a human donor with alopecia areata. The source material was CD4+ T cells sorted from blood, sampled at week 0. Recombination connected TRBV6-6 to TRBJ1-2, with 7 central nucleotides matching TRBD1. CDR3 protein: CASKPPGQMGGYTF. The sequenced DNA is TGTGCCAGCAAGCCCCCGGGACAGATGGGTGGCTACACCTTC.